These 20 T cell receptor beta chains came from one sample sequenced in a study of blood T cell repertoires in COVID-19. Data came from immunoSEQ multiplex PCR; TCRdb stores just in-frame clones and leaves some out. This table has about 300,000 clones, more than 70% appearing once. The sequenced sample was peripheral blood. These receptor sequences come from a woman between 50 and 59 years old with acute or convalescent COVID-19.

V usage is TRBV29-1 and J usage is TRBJ1-4, with TRBD1 matching 7 bases. CDR3 length equals 14 residues. The ends lost 4 bases at V and 1 base at J; junction bases unmatched: 3. Germline V CDR1 and CDR2: SQVTM, ANQGSEA. CDR3 DNA sequence: TGCAGCGTTGGCCGACAGGGAACTAATGAAAAACTGTTTTTT. As protein: CSVGRQGTNEKLFF.

This clone has just one count. The rearrangement joins TRBV18 to TRBJ1-3, with TRBD1 matching 9 bases. The J segment lost 5 bases and the V segment lost 4 bases, leaving 6 bases of the junction unmatched. The CDR3 length is 15 residues. Germline V gene data show CDR1 as KGHSH and CDR2 as LQKENI. The CDR3 DNA is TGTGCCAGCTCACGGAACAGGGGGCAAAGAAACACCATATATTTT. This codes for CASSRNRGQRNTIYF.

The V and J genes are TRBV14 and TRBJ2-1; 9 nucleotides align to TRBD2. This CDR3 spans 14 amino acids. CDR1 is SGHDN, CDR2 FVKESK, per germline. The V segment lost 0 bases and the J segment 15 bases; nucleotides outside the gene matches: 9. The CDR3 DNA reads as TGTGCCAGCAGCCAAGAGGTGATAGCGGGGGTCCGGTTCTTC. It translates to CASSQEVIAGVRFF.

V gene TRBV5-1 combines with J gene TRBJ1-2; TRBD1 matches 7 bases. The CDR3 consists of 17 residues. The trim removed 3 bases at V and 0 bases at J, leaving 11 bases unmatched. Per germline, CDR1 SGHRS and CDR2 YFSETQ. The CDR3 DNA follows: TGCGCCAGCAGCTACTGGGGGCAGGGGGAAACTAACTATGGCTACACCTTC. This codes for CASSYWGQGETNYGYTF.

As to this clone: Other DNA sequences of this sample code for an identical CDR3. The chain links TRBV28 to TRBJ2-7; 8 bases are shared with TRBD2. The CDR3 runs 13 residues. The V gene end was trimmed by 5 bases and the J gene end by 2 bases; junction bases not matched to a gene: 2. Per germline, CDR1 MDHEN and CDR2 SYDVKM. The DNA of the CDR3 is TGTGCCAGCAGTCCCGGGGGGGCCTACGAGCAGTACGTC. This encodes CASSPGGAYEQYV.

V and J are TRBV2 and TRBJ2-3; 12 bases match TRBD2. Germline values: CDR1 SNHLY, CDR2 FYNNEI. The CDR3 is made up of 17 amino acids. The V gene end was trimmed by 3 bases and the J gene end by 4 bases; junction bases not matched to a gene: 8. The chain's CDR3 is CASSDPGLAGSADTQYF. CDR3 nucleotides: TGTGCCAGCAGTGACCCGGGACTAGCGGGTTCTGCAGATACGCAGTATTTT. Using reference TRBV2 and TRBJ2-3 for the parts outside the CDR3, the full variable domain is EPEVTQTPSHQVTQMGQEVILRCVPISNHLYFYWYRQILGQKVEFLVSFYNNEISEKSEIFDDQFSVERPDGSNFTLKIRSTKLEDSAMYFCASSDPGLAGSADTQYFGPGTRLTVL.

The genes are TRBV7-8 and TRBJ1-1; TRBD1 might be the D (5 bases). Germline lookup yields CDR1 SGHVS and CDR2 FQNEAQ. Trimming pared 8 bases from V and 5 bases from J, leaving 24 bases between. The CDR3 covers 16 residues. CDR3 sequence (DNA): TGTGCCAGCGCCGTTTTAGGCGGGGTATGGGGGACTGAAGCTTTCTTT. As protein: CASAVLGGVWGTEAFF.

The rearrangement uses TRBV27 and TRBJ2-7; the D is unclear. The germline V and J ends were trimmed by 4 bases and 7 bases, with 17 bases remaining between them. Germline V gene sequence: CDR1 MNHEY, CDR2 SMNVEV (reference sequence). This CDR3 has 14 residues. The DNA for the CDR3 is TGTGCCAGCAGTTCCGACACGACCGCACGGGAGCAGTACTTC. Translated: CASSSDTTAREQYF.

The chain couples TRBV11-2 to TRBJ2-1; 9 bases line up with TRBD2. CDR1 and CDR2 from the germline V gene are SGHAT and FQNNGV. Unmatched junction bases numbered 10, after V lost 4 bases and J lost 0 bases. The CDR3 spans 18 residues. The CDR3 nucleotides are TGTGCCAGCAGCTCCTGGAACCTAGCGGGAATCTCCTACAATGAGCAGTTCTTC. Protein sequence: CASSSWNLAGISYNEQFF.

The J gene is TRBJ1-2, the V gene TRBV19; 9 positions match TRBD1. The CDR3 is 16 amino acids. J gave up 0 bases and V 5 bases, and 7 bases lay outside the gene matches. Germline V gene sequence: CDR1 LNHDA, CDR2 SQIVND (reference sequence). In DNA form, the CDR3 reads TGTGCCAGTAGTCCAGGGACAGGGATATCTAACTATGGCTACACCTTC. This encodes CASSPGTGISNYGYTF.

The V and J genes are TRBV5-6 and TRBJ2-7; D gene uncertain. Germline V gene lookup returns CDR1 SGHDT and CDR2 YYEEEE. V dropped 1 base and J dropped 0 bases, with 8 bases sitting between them. The CDR3 extends over 14 amino acids. CDR3 loop: CASSLYRSSYEQYF. In DNA form, the CDR3 reads TGTGCCAGCAGCTTGTACCGCAGCTCCTACGAGCAGTACTTC.

CDR3 DNA: TGTGCCAGCAGCTTTATTGAGACCCAGTACTTC. It translates to CASSFIETQYF. The chain uses TRBV7-9 and TRBJ2-5; D ambiguous. From germline, CDR1 is SEHNR and CDR2 FQNEAQ (reference sequence). Between the trimmed V and J ends, which lost 3 bases and 5 bases, there was a span of 4 bases. The CDR3 runs to 11 residues.

V is TRBV27 and J is TRBJ2-7, with TRBD2 as a possible D gene (5 bases). Germline V gene data show CDR1 as MNHEY and CDR2 as SMNVEV (reference sequence). Trimming took 5 bases from V and 3 from J, leaving 11 bases between them. CDR3 size: 13 residues. In DNA, the CDR3 is TGTGCCAGCAGTCCCCGACTACACTACGAGCAGTACTTC. It yields the protein CASSPRLHYEQYF.

The CDR3 coding sequence is TGTGCCAGCACAGGGACAGAGAAAGAGACCCAGTACTTC. It translates to CASTGTEKETQYF. V gene TRBV2 combines with J gene TRBJ2-5, with 7 bases matching TRBD1. The V segment lost 7 bases and the J segment 3 bases; nucleotides outside the gene matches: 5. Germline assignment: CDR1 SNHLY and CDR2 FYNNEI. The CDR3 sequence is 13 residues long.

This clone was detected once. V and J are TRBV7-2 and TRBJ2-5; 7 bases align to TRBD1. The germline gives CDR1 SGHTA, CDR2 FQGNSA. After removal of 5 bases from V and 2 bases from J, the junction contained 5 bases not matched to a gene. The length of the CDR3 is 14 residues. This CDR3 reads CASSRRRGQETQYF. Written as DNA, the CDR3 is TGTGCCAGCAGCCGGCGCAGGGGGCAAGAGACCCAGTACTTC.

The rearrangement uses TRBV3-1 (or the pseudogene TRBV3-2) and TRBJ1-1, with TRBD1 as a possible D gene (5 bases). The CDR3 runs to 13 residues. Germline CDR1 reads LGHDT; CDR2 reads YNNKEL (reference sequence). The V end lost 3 bases, the J end lost 5 bases, and 10 bases lay between the germline ends. CDR3 sequence: CASSHLGQTEAFF. In DNA form, the CDR3 reads TGTGCCAGCAGCCATCTGGGGCAAACTGAAGCTTTCTTT.

This clone has a single count. This chain uses TRBV4-1 with TRBJ1-1; 8 bases are shared with TRBD1. The CDR3 runs to 13 residues. V lost 1 base, J lost 6 bases, and 1 base stayed unmatched. Germline V gives CDR1 MGHRA, CDR2 YSYEKL. Written as DNA, the CDR3 is TGCGCCAGCAGCCAAGGGGGACAGGCTGAAGCTTTCTTT. Protein sequence: CASSQGGQAEAFF.

The rearrangement links TRBV19 to TRBJ1-2; TRBD1 might be the D (5 bases). V lost 5 bases to trimming and J lost 3 bases, with 19 bases between them. The CDR3 contains 16 residues. Germline V lookup: CDR1 LNHDA, CDR2 SQIVND (reference sequence). The CDR3 is CASSSRTADNHYGYTF. DNA of the CDR3: TGTGCCAGTAGTTCACGTACGGCGGACAATCACTATGGCTACACCTTC.

This chain uses TRBV5-5 with TRBJ1-1; tentative D call: TRBD1 (5 bases). The germline V gene encodes CDR1 SGHKS and CDR2 YYEKEE (reference sequence). The CDR3 has 13 amino acids. The V end was cut by 2 bases, the J end by 4 bases, with 9 bases between. The CDR3: CASSFTRATEAFF. As DNA, the CDR3 is TGTGCCAGCAGCTTCACCAGGGCCACTGAAGCTTTCTTT.

The chain combines TRBV6-2 or TRBV6-3 with TRBJ1-5, with TRBD1 matching over 7 bases. Germline V CDR1 and CDR2: MNHEY, SVGEGT. The CDR3 contains 17 residues. J lost 11 bases, V lost 2 bases, and 18 bases had no gene match. Here the CDR3 DNA reads TGTGCCAGCAGTTACGGCGGCGGGGCAGGGGGATCTCTAGCCCAGCATTTT. The encoded protein is CASSYGGGAGGSLAQHF.